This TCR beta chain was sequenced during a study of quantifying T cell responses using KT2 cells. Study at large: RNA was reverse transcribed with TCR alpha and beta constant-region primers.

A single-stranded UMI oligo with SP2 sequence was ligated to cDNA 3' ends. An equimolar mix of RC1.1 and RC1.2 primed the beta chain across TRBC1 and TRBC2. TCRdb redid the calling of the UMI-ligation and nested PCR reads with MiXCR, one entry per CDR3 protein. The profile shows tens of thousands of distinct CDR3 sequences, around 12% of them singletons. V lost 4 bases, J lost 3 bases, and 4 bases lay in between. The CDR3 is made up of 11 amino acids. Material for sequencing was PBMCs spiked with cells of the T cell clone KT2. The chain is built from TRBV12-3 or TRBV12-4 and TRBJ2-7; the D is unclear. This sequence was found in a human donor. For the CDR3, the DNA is TGTGCCAGCAGTTCAAACTACGAGCAGTACTTC. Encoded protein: CASSSNYEQYF.